The subject of this entry is one T cell receptor (beta chain). The clone's antigen remains unknown. No base qualities exist here, and no much larger clone lies one base off it. Other nucleotide sequences from this sample produce the same CDR3. The sample is drawn from a study of shared clonotypes between healthy human individuals (dated by TCRdb to about 2020). As for the study more broadly: The cohort comprised a couple of women and three men aged 18 to 49 years. Different laboratories and diverse techniques were used to prepare libraries and sequence TCR repertoires, to increase sequencing depth and limit assay-specific biases. For each donor, CD4 naive and CD4 memory were each run on three plates, CD8 naive on two plates, and CD8 memory on one plate. To estimate repertoire size and how much clonotype sharing occurs between individuals, the study deeply sequenced the blood TCR repertoires of five or six healthy adults. Leukapheresis yielded between about 0.85 and 10 billion PBMCs per donor. Summary of the overall study and its limitations: Sampling was limited to blood, and TCR repertoires in tissue likely differ from TCR repertoires in blood. Roughly 5.2% of naive CD4, around 3.6% of naive CD8, about 2.1% of memory CD4, and about 0.4% of memory CD8 clonotypes were shared across several donors. Clonotypes shared by all four sorted-subset donors showed higher generation probabilities than non-shared clonotypes. Pairwise subsampling indicated that sequencing depth was expected to affect the degree of clonotype sharing among donors. Even with the large sequencing depth, rarefaction of the sorted-subset datasets indicated that sequencing was incomplete. The small number of donors limited the genetic and exposure-history diversity represented. Estimated clonotype richness was generally larger for naive than for memory subsets.

As encoded in the germline V gene, CDR1 is MDHEN while CDR2 is SYDVKM. Measured from the cysteine to the phenylalanine, the CDR3 is 11 residues long. Of the read, only the CDR3 DNA is kept; its 33 bases are in frame from base 1. Between the V and J ends, shortened by 5 bases and 9 bases respectively, the junction contains 8 bases. The donors were healthy, HIV-negative adults with no recently reported acute infections or vaccinations. All donors were Caucasian adults living in Nashville, Tennessee, USA. CD8 memory samples combined magnetically selected CD45RO+ cells with CCR7-negative CD45RA+ effector memory (TemRA) cells. Blood was obtained by leukapheresis, after which PBMCs were separated by Ficoll-Histopaque density gradient centrifugation and cryopreserved in liquid nitrogen vapor phase. Analytical flow cytometry was used to check the purity and quantity of every magnetically sorted T cell population. Genomic DNA was isolated from each sorted fraction and quantified by UV absorbance on a Nanodrop 2000c.

TCR CDR3 regions were amplified from genomic DNA by multiplex PCR using the deep immunoSEQ assay. For each cell subset, the extracted genomic DNA was distributed evenly across all wells of several immunoSEQ 96-well plates, and each plate served as one replicate. For sorted subsets, approximately 0.2 ug of genomic DNA, equivalent to roughly 30,000 T cell genomes, went into each replicate PCR. The purified libraries were quantified using a Qubit 3.0 fluorometer, sized with a Bioanalyzer 2100, and then quantified again using the KAPA Library Quantification kit. A separate single-read 150-cycle Illumina NextSeq 550 flow cell was used to sequence each immunoSEQ 96-well plate. In the authors' own workflow: The immunoSEQ output contained only junctional sequences without quality scores, so filtering could not match that applied to full-length reads. Sequences were annotated with PyIR, a Python wrapper for IgBLAST v1.9, using IMGT germline references to assign V/J genes and CDR3. Any read was removed if the V/J assignment was weak (E-value above 1e-6), the CDR3 was missing, or the read contained stop codons, out-of-frame junctions, or ambiguous translated residues. A V3J clonotype was defined by an identical inferred V gene, J gene, and CDR3 amino acid sequence. The percentage overlap between two repertoires was calculated by dividing the number of shared unique clonotypes by the size of the smaller repertoire. Richness of each repertoire was evaluated using RTK rarefaction, the Chao1 estimator, and Recon v2.1 estimates of unobserved clonotypes. Generation probabilities were computed with OLGA for all TCRbeta clonotypes obtained by the gDNA method from a few donors. The immuneACCESS repertoire file appears here via TCRdb, limited to in-frame rearrangements. These files lack a portion of the clones; in checked studies, under half of the deficit traces to unresolved V genes, and the cause of the others is not known. V and J calls plus clone size are reproduced from that table; the DNA served to infer D and trimming. Across this sample there are about 690,000 clones, with less than 95% seen only once. The ten most abundant clones make up 30% to 40% of the sample.

Sequencing used memory CD8+ T cells from PBMCs. According to the study, the label for this sample's cell subset or site signals: CD45RO+ cells pooled with CCR7-negative TemRA cells. This receptor was obtained from a man between 18 and 35 years old in good health. Some clones in this sample may be carry-over from other donors' samples. The chain is encoded by TRBV28 joined to TRBJ2-1; a tentative D call is TRBD2 (6 bases match). The CDR3: CASSPGGEQFF. The nucleotide sequence reads as follows: TGTGCCAGCAGTCCCGGGGGTGAGCAGTTCTTC. Beyond the CDR3, the reference TRBV28 and TRBJ2-1 genes provide the residues; the full variable domain reads: DVKVTQSSRYLVKRTGEKVFLECVQDMDHENMFWYRQDPGLGLRLIYFSYDVKMKEKGDIPEGYSVSREKKERFSLILESASTNQTSMYLCASSPGGEQFFGPGTRLTVL.